The 5 T cell receptor beta chains listed next were all sequenced from one sample in a study of blood T cell repertoires in COVID-19. Data came from immunoSEQ multiplex PCR; TCRdb stores just in-frame clones and leaves some out. The data show under 400,000 clones, around 87% seen once. The specimen sequenced was PBMCs or T cells enriched from blood (not recorded which). These TCRs come from a middle-aged man in a cohort exposed to, infected with or recovered from COVID-19 (not recorded which).

The chain recombines TRBV27 with TRBJ1-1; maybe TRBD1 (5 bases). The germline V gene encodes CDR1 MNHEY and CDR2 SMNVEV (reference sequence). The CDR3 covers 17 residues. Between the trimmed V and J ends, which lost 5 bases and 0 bases, there was a span of 19 bases. CDR3 DNA sequence: TGTGCCAGCAGTCCGAACGATTGGACACTAATGAACACTGAAGCTTTCTTT. It is translated as CASSPNDWTLMNTEAFF.

CDR3: CATTRTELYEQYF. DNA for the CDR3: TGTGCCACCACTAGGACAGAATTGTACGAGCAGTACTTC. The chain employs TRBV24-1 and TRBJ2-7, with D perhaps TRBD1 (6 bases). The CDR3 loop spans 13 amino acids. The V end was cut by 8 bases, the J end by 4 bases, with 14 bases between. Germline V gene sequence: CDR1 KGHDR, CDR2 SFDVKD.

This clone occurred once. This CDR3 reads CASSYSGRASETQYF. As DNA, the CDR3 is TGTGCCAGCAGTTATAGCGGGAGGGCCTCGGAGACCCAGTACTTC. V is TRBV6-5 and J is TRBJ2-5; 11 nucleotides agree with TRBD2. The V gene end was trimmed by 3 bases and the J gene end by 5 bases; junction bases not matched to a gene: 5. The CDR3 is 15 residues long. Germline lookup yields CDR1 MNHEY and CDR2 SVGAGI.

V is TRBV5-1 and J is TRBJ1-3, with a possible D match to TRBD1 (5 bases). The CDR3 has 15 amino acids. Germline CDR1 and CDR2: SGHRS and YFSETQ. The V and J ends lost 0 bases and 0 bases respectively, with 7 bases between them. DNA of the CDR3: TGCGCCAGCAGCTTGGCAGGGAACTCTGGAAACACCATATATTTT. The encoded protein is CASSLAGNSGNTIYF.

The V call is TRBV7-9, the J call TRBJ2-7; 8 bases agree with TRBD2. CDR1 is SEHNR and CDR2 is FQNEAQ in the germline V gene (reference sequence). The CDR3 length is 14 residues. J was trimmed by 3 bases and V by 5 bases; bases with no gene match: 6. As DNA, the CDR3 is TGTGCCAGCAGCCTGGGGCGGGAGGTCTACGAGCAGTACTTC. This sequence encodes CASSLGREVYEQYF.